The rows below give T cell receptor beta chains drawn from one sample of a study of blood T cell repertoires in COVID-19. Sequenced by immunoSEQ multiplex PCR; TCRdb stores in-frame clones only, minus some. The sample includes 45,000 to 50,000 clones, more than 80% of them seen just once. The specimen was peripheral blood. All receptors come from a man older than 75 in a cohort sampled during active COVID-19. The CDR3 runs from the conserved cysteine through the conserved F or W. Fields, in order: CDR3 DNA, CDR3 protein, D gene, V gene, J gene, clone size. A D gene is named only where the DNA matches it firmly. Clone sizes are given selectively: once, few, many, or a class where the clone is expanded.

DNA: TGTGCCAGCAGCTTGGATGGGACAGGGAGCAATGAGCAGTTCTTC; CDR3: CASSLDGTGSNEQFF; D: TRBD1; V: TRBV5-4; J: TRBJ2-1; size: NA
DNA: TGTGCCAGCAGCGACAGGGTCCACGAGCAGTACTTC; CDR3: CASSDRVHEQYF; D: TRBD1; V: TRBV6-5; J: TRBJ2-7; size: NA
DNA: TGTGCCAGCAGACGGGACAGGGGGAACAATGAGCAGTTCTTC; CDR3: CASRRDRGNNEQFF; D: TRBD1; V: TRBV5-4; J: TRBJ2-1; size: NA
DNA: TGCGCCAGCAGCCAAGATTTCGCTAGCGGGGGGGCTAAAGATACGCAGTATTTT; CDR3: CASSQDFASGGAKDTQYF; D: TRBD2; V: TRBV4-1; J: TRBJ2-3; size: NA
DNA: TGCGCCAGCAGCGGAAGACAGGTGGGGGAGACCCAGTACTTC; CDR3: CASSGRQVGETQYF; D: NA; V: TRBV5-1; J: TRBJ2-5; size: NA
DNA: TGTGCCAGCAGCGTTGGTAGCGGGGATAGCACAGATACGCAGTATTTT; CDR3: CASSVGSGDSTDTQYF; D: TRBD2; V: TRBV9; J: TRBJ2-3; size: once
DNA: TGCAGCGTGGTACAGGGGGCCAAGAGAGATACGCAGTATTTT; CDR3: CSVVQGAKRDTQYF; D: TRBD1; V: TRBV29-1; J: TRBJ2-3; size: NA
DNA: TGTGCCAGCAGCCAATACACCGGGACAGGAGACAATGAGCAGTTCTTC; CDR3: CASSQYTGTGDNEQFF; D: TRBD1; V: TRBV7-2; J: TRBJ2-1; size: NA
DNA: TGCAGCGTCCTCCGGGACAGCAGCACAGATACGCAGTATTTT; CDR3: CSVLRDSSTDTQYF; D: TRBD1; V: TRBV29-1; J: TRBJ2-3; size: NA
DNA: TGTGCCAGCAGCTCGGACAGACAAGAGACCCAGTACTTC; CDR3: CASSSDRQETQYF; D: NA; V: TRBV7-7; J: TRBJ2-5; size: NA
DNA: TGTGCCAGCAGGGTGACAGACGGATTTAATTCACCCCTCCACTTT; CDR3: CASRVTDGFNSPLHF; D: NA; V: TRBV7-2; J: TRBJ1-6; size: NA
DNA: TGTGCCAGTAGCCGGGACAGGAACTATGGCTACACCTTC; CDR3: CASSRDRNYGYTF; D: TRBD1; V: TRBV19; J: TRBJ1-2; size: NA
DNA: TGTGCCACCAGTGACCCGGGGAGGAATCAGCCCCAGCATTTT; CDR3: CATSDPGRNQPQHF; D: NA; V: TRBV24-1; J: TRBJ1-5; size: NA
DNA: TGTGCCAGCAGTTACTCACAGGCGGATGGCTACACCTTC; CDR3: CASSYSQADGYTF; D: NA; V: TRBV6-5; J: TRBJ1-2; size: NA
DNA: TGTGCCAGCAGTGATAGTGGACTGCGCACAGATACGCAGTATTTT; CDR3: CASSDSGLRTDTQYF; D: NA; V: TRBV6-1; J: TRBJ2-3; size: NA
DNA: TGTGCCAGCAGCTTAGCCGGTGGGGACTTGCAGTTCTTC; CDR3: CASSLAGGDLQFF; D: NA; V: TRBV7-2; J: TRBJ2-1; size: NA
DNA: TGCGCCAGCAGTGTAGACAGGGGAAGCACTGAAGCTTTCTTT; CDR3: CASSVDRGSTEAFF; D: TRBD1; V: TRBV10-1; J: TRBJ1-1; size: once
DNA: TGTGCCAGCAGCGCGGTTCAGGGAACTGAAGCTTTCTTT; CDR3: CASSAVQGTEAFF; D: NA; V: TRBV9; J: TRBJ1-1; size: NA
DNA: TGTGCCAGCAGACTAGCGGGAGAAGGGGAGCAGTTCTTC; CDR3: CASRLAGEGEQFF; D: TRBD2; V: TRBV2; J: TRBJ2-1; size: NA
DNA: TGTGCCAGCAGCGAGACTCGACTAGCGAGTGAGCAGTACTTC; CDR3: CASSETRLASEQYF; D: TRBD2; V: TRBV6-1; J: TRBJ2-7; size: NA
DNA: TGTGCCTGGGCGGGGAACTCTGGAAACACCATATATTTT; CDR3: CAWAGNSGNTIYF; D: NA; V: TRBV2; J: TRBJ1-3; size: few
DNA: TGTGCCAGTAGTATCAGGGAGAGCGGGAGGCTCTACAATGAGCAGTTCTTC; CDR3: CASSIRESGRLYNEQFF; D: TRBD2; V: TRBV19; J: TRBJ2-1; size: NA
DNA: TGTGCCCTACAGGGATTTCGTACAGATACGCAGTATTTT; CDR3: CALQGFRTDTQYF; D: NA; V: TRBV7-9; J: TRBJ2-3; size: NA
DNA: TGTGCCAGCAGCTTAGGAGAACAAGAGACCCAGTACTTC; CDR3: CASSLGEQETQYF; D: NA; V: TRBV7-8; J: TRBJ2-5; size: NA